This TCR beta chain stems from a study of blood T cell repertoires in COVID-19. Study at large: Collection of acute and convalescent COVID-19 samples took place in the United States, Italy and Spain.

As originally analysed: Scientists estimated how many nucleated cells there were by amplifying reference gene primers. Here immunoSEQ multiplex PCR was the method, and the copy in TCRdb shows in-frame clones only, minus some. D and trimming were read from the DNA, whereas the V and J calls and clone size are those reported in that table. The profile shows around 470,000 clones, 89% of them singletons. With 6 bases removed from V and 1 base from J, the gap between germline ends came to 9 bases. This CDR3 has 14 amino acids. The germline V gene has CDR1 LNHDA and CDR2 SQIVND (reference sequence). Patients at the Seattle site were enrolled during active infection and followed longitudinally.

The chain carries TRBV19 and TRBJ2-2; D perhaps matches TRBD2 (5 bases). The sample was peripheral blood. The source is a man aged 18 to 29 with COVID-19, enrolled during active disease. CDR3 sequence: CASRRAGNTGELFF. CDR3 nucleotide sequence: TGTGCCAGTAGGAGGGCTGGGAACACCGGGGAGCTGTTTTTT. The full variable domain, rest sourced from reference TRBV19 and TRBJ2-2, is DGGITQSPKYLFRKEGQNVTLSCEQNLNHDAMYWYRQDPGQGLRLIYYSQIVNDFQKGDIAEGYSVSREKKESFPLTVTSAQKNPTAFYLCASRRAGNTGELFFGEGSRLTVL.